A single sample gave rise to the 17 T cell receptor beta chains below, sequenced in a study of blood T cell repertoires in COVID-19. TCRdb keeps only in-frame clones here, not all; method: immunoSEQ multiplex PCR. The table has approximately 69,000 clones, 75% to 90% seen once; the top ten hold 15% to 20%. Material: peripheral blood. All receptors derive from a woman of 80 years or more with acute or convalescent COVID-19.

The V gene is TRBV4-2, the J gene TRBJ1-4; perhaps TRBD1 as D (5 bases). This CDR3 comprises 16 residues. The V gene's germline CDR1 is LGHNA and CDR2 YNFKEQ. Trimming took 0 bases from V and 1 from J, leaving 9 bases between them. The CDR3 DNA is TGTGCCAGCAGCCAAGATCCGGGGGAAACTAATGAAAAACTGTTTTTT. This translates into CASSQDPGETNEKLFF.

The CDR3 sequence is CAWSVPPYRGRNQPQHF. The CDR3 bases are TGTGCCTGGAGTGTTCCCCCATACAGGGGCCGCAATCAGCCCCAGCATTTT. V usage is TRBV30 and J usage is TRBJ1-5; 7 nucleotides line up with TRBD1. CDR3 length: 17 residues. Germline assignment: CDR1 GTSNPN and CDR2 SVGIG (reference sequence). V was clipped by 0 bases and J by 2 bases; unmatched bases: 10.

CDR3 sequence (DNA): TGCGCCAGCAGCCCCCCTAGCGGGGGGAGGGAGACCCAGTACTTC. Protein: CASSPPSGGRETQYF. The chain combines TRBV5-1 with TRBJ2-5; TRBD2 matches 11 bases. Germline CDR1 and CDR2: SGHRS and YFSETQ. CDR3 length: 15 amino acids. Trimming cost V 4 bases and J 5 bases; bases outside gene matches: 7.

The CDR3 region has the DNA TGTGCCAGCAGCTTGGGGACTACTAACTATGGCTACACCTTC. It is translated as CASSLGTTNYGYTF. The rearrangement uses TRBV7-9 and TRBJ1-2; tentatively, D is TRBD1 (5 bases). Germline CDR1 is SEHNR and CDR2 is FQNEAQ (reference sequence). The CDR3 sequence is 14 residues long. Trimming stripped 3 bases from V and 0 bases from J, with 8 bases between.

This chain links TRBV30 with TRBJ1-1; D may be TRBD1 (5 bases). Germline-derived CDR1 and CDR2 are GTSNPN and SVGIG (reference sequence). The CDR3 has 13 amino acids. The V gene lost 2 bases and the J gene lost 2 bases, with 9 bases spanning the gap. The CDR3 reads CAWSPDTNTEAFF. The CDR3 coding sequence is TGTGCCTGGAGTCCGGACACAAACACTGAAGCTTTCTTT. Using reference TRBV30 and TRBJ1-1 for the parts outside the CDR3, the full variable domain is SQTIHQWPATLVQPVGSPLSLECTVEGTSNPNLYWYRQAAGRGLQLLFYSVGIGQISSEVPQNLSASRPQDRQFILSSKKLLLSDSGFYLCAWSPDTNTEAFFGQGTRLTVV.

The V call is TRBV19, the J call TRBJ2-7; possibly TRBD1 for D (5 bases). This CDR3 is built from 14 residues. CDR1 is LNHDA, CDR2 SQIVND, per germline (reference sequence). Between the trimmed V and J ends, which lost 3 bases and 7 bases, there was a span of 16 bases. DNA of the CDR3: TGTGCCAGTAGTATGGGGCAGGGCTTGGGGGAGCAGTACTTC. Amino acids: CASSMGQGLGEQYF. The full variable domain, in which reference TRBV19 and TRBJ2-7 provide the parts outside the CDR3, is DGGITQSPKYLFRKEGQNVTLSCEQNLNHDAMYWYRQDPGQGLRLIYYSQIVNDFQKGDIAEGYSVSREKKESFPLTVTSAQKNPTAFYLCASSMGQGLGEQYFGPGTRLTVT.

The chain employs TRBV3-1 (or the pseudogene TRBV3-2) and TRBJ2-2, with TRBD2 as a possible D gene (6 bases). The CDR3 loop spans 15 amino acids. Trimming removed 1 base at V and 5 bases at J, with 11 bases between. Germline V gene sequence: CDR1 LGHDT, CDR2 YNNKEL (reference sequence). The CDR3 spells CASSQAGGFTGELFF. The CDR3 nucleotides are TGTGCCAGCAGCCAAGCCGGGGGATTTACCGGGGAGCTGTTTTTT.

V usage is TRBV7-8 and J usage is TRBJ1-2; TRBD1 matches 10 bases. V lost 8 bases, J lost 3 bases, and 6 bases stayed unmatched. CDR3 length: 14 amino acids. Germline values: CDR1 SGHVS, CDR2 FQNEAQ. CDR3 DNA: TGTGCCAGCGGATCGACAGGGGGCTACTATGGCTACACCTTC. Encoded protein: CASGSTGGYYGYTF.

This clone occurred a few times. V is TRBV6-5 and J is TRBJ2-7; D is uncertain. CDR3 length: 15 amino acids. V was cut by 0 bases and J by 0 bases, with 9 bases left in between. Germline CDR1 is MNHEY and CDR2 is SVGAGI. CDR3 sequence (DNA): TGTGCCAGCAGTTACTCTACTTCGAGCTCCTACGAGCAGTACTTC. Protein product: CASSYSTSSSYEQYF.

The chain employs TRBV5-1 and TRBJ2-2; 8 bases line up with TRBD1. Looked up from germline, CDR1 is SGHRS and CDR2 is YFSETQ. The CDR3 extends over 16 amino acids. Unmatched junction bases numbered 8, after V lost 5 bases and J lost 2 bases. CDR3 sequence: CASRERTGLNTGELFF. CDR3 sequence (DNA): TGCGCCAGCAGGGAGAGGACAGGGCTTAACACCGGGGAGCTGTTTTTT.

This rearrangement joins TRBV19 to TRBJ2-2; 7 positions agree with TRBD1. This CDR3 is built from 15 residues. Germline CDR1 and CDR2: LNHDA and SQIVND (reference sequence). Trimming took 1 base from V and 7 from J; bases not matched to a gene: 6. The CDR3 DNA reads TGTGCCAGTAGTATAGGGAGACAGGGAATCGGGGAGCTGTTTTTT. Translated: CASSIGRQGIGELFF.

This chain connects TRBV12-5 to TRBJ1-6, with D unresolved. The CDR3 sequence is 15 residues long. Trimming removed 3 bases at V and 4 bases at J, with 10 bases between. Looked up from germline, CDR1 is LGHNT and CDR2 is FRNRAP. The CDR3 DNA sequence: TGTGCTAGTGGTTTCACGTCGGAGTATAATTCACCCCTCCACTTT. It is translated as CASGFTSEYNSPLHF.

The CDR3 loop is CAWRATGGGETQYF. For the CDR3, the DNA is TGTGCCTGGAGGGCGACAGGGGGCGGGGAGACCCAGTACTTC. This chain connects TRBV30 to TRBJ2-5, with 10 bases fitting TRBD1. Looked up from germline, CDR1 is GTSNPN and CDR2 is SVGIG (reference sequence). The J segment lost 5 bases and the V segment lost 3 bases, leaving 6 bases of the junction unmatched. The CDR3 loop spans 14 amino acids. The entire variable domain, with the rest obtained from reference TRBV30 and TRBJ2-5, is as follows: SQTIHQWPATLVQPVGSPLSLECTVEGTSNPNLYWYRQAAGRGLQLLFYSVGIGQISSEVPQNLSASRPQDRQFILSSKKLLLSDSGFYLCAWRATGGGETQYFGPGTRLLVL.

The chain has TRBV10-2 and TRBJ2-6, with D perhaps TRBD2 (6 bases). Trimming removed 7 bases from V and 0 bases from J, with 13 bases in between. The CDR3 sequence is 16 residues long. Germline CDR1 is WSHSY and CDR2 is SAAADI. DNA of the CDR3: TGCGCCAGCATGACGGGAGCACACTCTGGGGCCAACGTCCTGACTTTC. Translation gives CASMTGAHSGANVLTF.

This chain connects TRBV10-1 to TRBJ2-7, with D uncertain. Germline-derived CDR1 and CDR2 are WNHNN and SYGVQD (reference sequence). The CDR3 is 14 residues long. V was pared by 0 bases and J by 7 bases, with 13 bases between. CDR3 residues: CASSESQRGEEQYF. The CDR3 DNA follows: TGCGCCAGCAGTGAGTCCCAGAGAGGTGAAGAGCAGTACTTC.

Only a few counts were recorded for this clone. The CDR3 is CASSLDGGAGQPQHF. DNA of the CDR3: TGTGCCAGCAGCCTAGATGGGGGGGCTGGACAGCCCCAGCATTTT. The chain employs TRBV7-3 and TRBJ1-5, with a possible D match to TRBD1 (6 bases). From germline, CDR1 is SGHTA and CDR2 FQGTGA. CDR3 length: 15 residues. Trimming stripped 5 bases from V and 7 bases from J, with 18 bases between.

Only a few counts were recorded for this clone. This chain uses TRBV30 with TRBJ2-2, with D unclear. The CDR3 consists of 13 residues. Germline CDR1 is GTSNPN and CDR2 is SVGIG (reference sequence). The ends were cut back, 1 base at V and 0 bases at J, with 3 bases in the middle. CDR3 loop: CAWSATNTGELFF. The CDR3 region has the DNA TGTGCCTGGAGTGCCACGAACACCGGGGAGCTGTTTTTT.